What follows are 16 T cell receptor beta chains derived from one specimen sequenced in a study of CD8+ T cells in alopecia areata. cDNA serving as the sequencing template came from extracted, reverse transcribed RNA. The repertoire was sequenced with immunoSEQ multiplex PCR; TCRdb's copy has only in-frame clones and lacks some. The repertoire holds 70,000 or so clones, with roughly 28% as singletons. As to treatment: oral pan-JAK inhibitor, 5-10 mg twice daily. The specimen comprised CD8+ T cells sorted from blood, sampled at week 4, from a patient treated with tofacitinib. Every receptor here comes from a human donor with alopecia areata.

A single count supports this clone. The rearrangement links TRBV27 to TRBJ2-3; the D gene could be TRBD1 or TRBD2 (6 bases each). The CDR3 is 13 amino acids. Trimming took off 5 bases at V and 4 bases at J, with 10 bases between the two ends. Per germline, CDR1 MNHEY and CDR2 SMNVEV (reference sequence). The CDR3 region has the DNA TGTGCCAGCAGTCCCCGGGGGCCAGATACGCAGTATTTT. The encoded protein is CASSPRGPDTQYF.

This chain connects TRBV30 to TRBJ2-1; D is unclear. The germline CDR1 and CDR2 sequences are GTSNPN and SVGIG (reference sequence). Trimming stripped 0 bases from V and 5 bases from J, with 11 bases between. The CDR3 has 14 residues. CDR3 region: CAWSVVLRNNEQFF. The CDR3 bases are TGTGCCTGGAGTGTAGTGTTGCGGAACAATGAGCAGTTCTTC.

The chain uses TRBV7-9 and TRBJ2-1, with 7 bases that match TRBD1. CDR3 length equals 15 residues. Germline-derived CDR1 and CDR2 are SEHNR and FQNEAQ (reference sequence). The V and J ends lost 5 bases and 0 bases, in that order; junction bases with no gene match: 4. The CDR3 DNA sequence: TGTGCCAGCAGCGGATACAGGGGCTCCTACAATGAGCAGTTCTTC. Its protein is CASSGYRGSYNEQFF.

This chain uses TRBV28 with TRBJ1-5; the D gene is possibly TRBD1 (6 bases). The CDR3 has 15 residues. Germline V CDR1 and CDR2: MDHEN, SYDVKM. Trimming stripped 5 bases from V and 4 bases from J, with 15 bases between. The CDR3 region is CASSLDSDYNQPQHF. The CDR3 bases are TGTGCCAGCAGTCTGGACAGCGATTATAATCAGCCCCAGCATTTT.

This clone has just a few counts. The V call is TRBV7-9, the J call TRBJ2-7; TRBD2 aligns across 7 bases. Trimming removed 1 base from V and 2 bases from J; junction bases left unmatched: 2. There are 14 residues in the CDR3. Per germline, CDR1 SEHNR and CDR2 FQNEAQ (reference sequence). The CDR3 loop reads CASSLVRGTYEQYF. The CDR3 DNA reads TGTGCCAGCAGCTTAGTGCGGGGGACCTACGAGCAGTACTTC.

There are a few counts of this clone. The genes are TRBV7-9 and TRBJ1-1, with 7 nucleotides matching TRBD1. The CDR3 totals 13 residues. Per germline, CDR1 SEHNR and CDR2 FQNEAQ (reference sequence). J lost 3 bases, V lost 6 bases, and 4 bases had no gene match. CDR3 coding DNA: TGTGCCAGCAGGGACAGGTATGACACTGAAGCTTTCTTT. Its protein product is CASRDRYDTEAFF.

This chain's CDR3 is CAWSALSYEQYF. In DNA form, the CDR3 reads TGTGCCTGGAGTGCCCTGTCCTACGAGCAGTACTTC. The chain is built from TRBV30 and TRBJ2-7; D is unresolved. The CDR3 is made up of 12 amino acids. V lost 1 base and J lost 1, with 5 bases in between. From germline, CDR1 is GTSNPN and CDR2 SVGIG (reference sequence). Complete variable domain (other parts from reference TRBV30 and TRBJ2-7): SQTIHQWPATLVQPVGSPLSLECTVEGTSNPNLYWYRQAAGRGLQLLFYSVGIGQISSEVPQNLSASRPQDRQFILSSKKLLLSDSGFYLCAWSALSYEQYFGPGTRLTVT.

This clone has just a few counts. The V gene is TRBV9, the J gene TRBJ2-3; TRBD2 might be the D (6 bases). The CDR3 is 14 residues long. The germline V and J ends were trimmed by 3 bases and 0 bases, with 8 bases remaining between them. Germline V CDR1 and CDR2: SGDLS, YYNGEE. The CDR3 coding sequence is TGTGCCAGCAGCGAAGGGACTAGCACAGATACGCAGTATTTT. Translation: CASSEGTSTDTQYF.

The chain couples TRBV11-2 to TRBJ2-1, with 14 bases fitting TRBD2. Per the germline V gene, CDR1 is SGHAT and CDR2 is FQNNGV. The CDR3 is made up of 17 amino acids. V was clipped by 5 bases and J by 1 base; unmatched bases: 4. DNA of the CDR3: TGTGCCAGCAGCGGACTAGCGGGAGGCCGATCCTACAATGAGCAGTTCTTC. This encodes CASSGLAGGRSYNEQFF.

This clone showed up just a few times. The V and J genes are TRBV29-1 and TRBJ2-2; 14 bases align to TRBD2. The CDR3 loop spans 17 amino acids. The V gene end was trimmed by 5 bases and the J gene end by 1 base; junction bases not matched to a gene: 6. Germline-derived CDR1 and CDR2 are SQVTM and ANQGSEA. CDR3: CSVRGLAGGWNTGELFF. The CDR3 DNA is TGCAGCGTTCGAGGACTAGCGGGAGGCTGGAACACCGGGGAGCTGTTTTTT.

Only a few counts were recorded for this clone. The rearrangement joins TRBV29-1 to TRBJ2-3, with 13 bases fitting TRBD2. The CDR3 sequence is 18 residues long. V was pared by 3 bases and J by 4 bases, with 13 bases of the junction left unmatched. Germline V CDR1 and CDR2: SQVTM, ANQGSEA. The CDR3 DNA follows: TGCAGCGTTGAGGGGTACCGACTAGCGGGAGGTTTTGCAGATACGCAGTATTTT. This codes for CSVEGYRLAGGFADTQYF.

As DNA, the CDR3 is TGTGCCAGCAGCGTAGATCCAGGGAGCTACGAGCAGTACTTC. As protein: CASSVDPGSYEQYF. The chain recombines TRBV9 with TRBJ2-7; the D call may be TRBD1 or TRBD2 (5 bases each). The CDR3 has 14 residues. Looked up from germline, CDR1 is SGDLS and CDR2 is YYNGEE. Trimming shortened V by 0 bases and J by 3 bases, and 10 bases separated the two germline ends.

This rearrangement joins TRBV10-3 to TRBJ1-2; TRBD1 is a possible D gene (5 bases). The CDR3 loop spans 15 amino acids. Germline-derived CDR1 and CDR2 are ENHRY and SYGVKD. Trimming stripped 2 bases from V and 7 bases from J, with 17 bases between. The CDR3 loop reads CAISEARDRTAGYTF. The CDR3 DNA reads TGTGCCATCAGTGAGGCCAGGGATAGGACGGCTGGCTACACCTTC.

This sequence joins TRBV2 and TRBJ2-6; perhaps TRBD1 as D (5 bases). This CDR3 is 16 amino acids long. Germline V lookup: CDR1 SNHLY, CDR2 FYNNEI. Between the trimmed V and J ends, which lost 2 bases and 0 bases, there was a span of 8 bases. The DNA of the CDR3 is TGTGCCAGCAGTGAATACGACAGCTCTGGGGCCAACGTCCTGACTTTC. This sequence encodes CASSEYDSSGANVLTF. Variable domain in full (rest from reference TRBV2 and TRBJ2-6): EPEVTQTPSHQVTQMGQEVILRCVPISNHLYFYWYRQILGQKVEFLVSFYNNEISEKSEIFDDQFSVERPDGSNFTLKIRSTKLEDSAMYFCASSEYDSSGANVLTFGAGSRLTVL.

This clone came up a few times. The chain employs TRBV7-9 and TRBJ1-5; D not resolved. The CDR3 covers 14 residues. In germline, CDR1 is SEHNR, CDR2 FQNEAQ (reference sequence). The V end lost 5 bases, the J end lost 1 base, and 9 bases lay between the germline ends. The DNA for the CDR3 is TGTGCCAGCAGCCGAGGAGGGAGCAATCAGCCCCAGCATTTT. Translated: CASSRGGSNQPQHF.

This sequence joins TRBV7-9 and TRBJ2-3, with D perhaps TRBD1 or TRBD2 (5 bases each). This CDR3 is built from 13 residues. Germline CDR1 SEHNR, CDR2 FQNEAQ (reference sequence). The germline V and J ends were trimmed by 10 bases and 2 bases, with 13 bases remaining between them. The CDR3 spells CATRDGTTDTQYF. The CDR3 coding sequence is TGTGCCACCCGGGACGGGACCACAGATACGCAGTATTTT.